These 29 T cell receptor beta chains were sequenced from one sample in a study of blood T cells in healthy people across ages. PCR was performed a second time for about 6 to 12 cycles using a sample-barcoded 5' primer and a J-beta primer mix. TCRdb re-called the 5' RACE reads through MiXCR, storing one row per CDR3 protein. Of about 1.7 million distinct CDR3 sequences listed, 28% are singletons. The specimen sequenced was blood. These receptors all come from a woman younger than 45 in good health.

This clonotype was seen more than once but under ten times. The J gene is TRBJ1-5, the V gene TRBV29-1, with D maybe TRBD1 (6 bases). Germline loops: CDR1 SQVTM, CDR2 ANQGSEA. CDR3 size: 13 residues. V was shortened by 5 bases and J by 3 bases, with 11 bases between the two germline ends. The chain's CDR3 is CSVFPGANQPQHF. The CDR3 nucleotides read TGCAGCGTTTTCCCGGGGGCCAATCAGCCCCAGCATTTT.

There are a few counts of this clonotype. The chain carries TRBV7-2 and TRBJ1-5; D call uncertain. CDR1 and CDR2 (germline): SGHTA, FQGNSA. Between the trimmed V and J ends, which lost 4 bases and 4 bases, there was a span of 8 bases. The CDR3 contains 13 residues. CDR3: CASSWQQNQPQHF. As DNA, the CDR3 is TGTGCCAGCAGCTGGCAGCAGAATCAGCCCCAGCATTTT.

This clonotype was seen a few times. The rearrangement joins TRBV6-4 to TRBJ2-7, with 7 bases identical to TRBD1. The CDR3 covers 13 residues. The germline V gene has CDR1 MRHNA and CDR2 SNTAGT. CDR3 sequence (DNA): TGTGCGTATGGGACAGAATACCTCTACGAGCAGTACTTC. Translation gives CAYGTEYLYEQYF.

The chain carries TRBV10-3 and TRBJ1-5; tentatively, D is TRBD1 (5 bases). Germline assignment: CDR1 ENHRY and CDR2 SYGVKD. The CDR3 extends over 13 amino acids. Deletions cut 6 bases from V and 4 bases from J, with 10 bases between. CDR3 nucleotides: TGTGCCATCAGCCAGACAGAGAATCAGCCCCAGCATTTT. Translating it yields CAISQTENQPQHF.

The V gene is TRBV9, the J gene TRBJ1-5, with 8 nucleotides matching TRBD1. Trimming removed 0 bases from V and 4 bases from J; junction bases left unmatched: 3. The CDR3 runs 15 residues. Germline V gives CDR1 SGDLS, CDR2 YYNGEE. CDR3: CASSVGQGSNQPQHF. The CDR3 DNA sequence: TGTGCCAGCAGCGTAGGACAGGGGTCTAATCAGCCCCAGCATTTT.

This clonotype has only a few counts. For the CDR3, the DNA is TGTGCCAGCAGCCACACTAAAAGCTCCTACAATGAGCAGTTCTTC. Protein product: CASSHTKSSYNEQFF. The chain combines TRBV7-9 with TRBJ2-1; the D is unclear. Per germline, CDR1 SEHNR and CDR2 FQNEAQ (reference sequence). The CDR3 is 15 amino acids. V lost 5 bases, J lost 0 bases, and 11 bases lay in between.

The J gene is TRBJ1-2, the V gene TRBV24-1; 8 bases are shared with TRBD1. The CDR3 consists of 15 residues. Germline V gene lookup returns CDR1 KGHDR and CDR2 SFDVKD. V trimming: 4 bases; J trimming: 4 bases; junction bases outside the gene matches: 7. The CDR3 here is CATSEGTGGIYGYTF. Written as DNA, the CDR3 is TGTGCCACCAGTGAAGGGACAGGAGGGATCTATGGCTACACCTTC.

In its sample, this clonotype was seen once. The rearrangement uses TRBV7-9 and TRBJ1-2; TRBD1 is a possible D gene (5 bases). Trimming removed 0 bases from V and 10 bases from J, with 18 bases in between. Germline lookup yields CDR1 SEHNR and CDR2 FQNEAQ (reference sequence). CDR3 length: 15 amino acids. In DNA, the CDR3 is TGTGCCAGCAGCTTAGCGTTCGGCGGGGCGGAGGACTACACCTTC. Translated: CASSLAFGGAEDYTF. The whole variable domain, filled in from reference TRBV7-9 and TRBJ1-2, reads DTGVSQNPRHKITKRGQNVTFRCDPISEHNRLYWYRQTLGQGPEFLTYFQNEAQLEKSRLLSDRFSAERPKGSFSTLEIQRTEQGDSAMYLCASSLAFGGAEDYTFGSGTRLTVV.

CDR3 residues: CASRGWSSVQETQYF. The CDR3 DNA is TGTGCCAGCAGGGGGTGGTCTAGCGTCCAAGAGACCCAGTACTTC. The chain links TRBV2 to TRBJ2-5, with D maybe TRBD2 (6 bases). The CDR3 covers 15 residues. The germline V gene encodes CDR1 SNHLY and CDR2 FYNNEI. The V end lost 6 bases, the J end lost 1 base, and 15 bases lay between the germline ends.

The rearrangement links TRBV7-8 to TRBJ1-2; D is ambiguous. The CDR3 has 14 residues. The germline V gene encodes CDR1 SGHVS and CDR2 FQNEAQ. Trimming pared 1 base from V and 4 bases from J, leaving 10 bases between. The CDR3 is CASSLEVVIYGYTF. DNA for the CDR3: TGTGCCAGCAGCTTAGAAGTTGTGATCTATGGCTACACCTTC.

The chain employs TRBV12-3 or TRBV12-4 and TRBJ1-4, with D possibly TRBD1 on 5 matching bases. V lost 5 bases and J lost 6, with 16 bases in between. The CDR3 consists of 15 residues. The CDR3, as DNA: TGTGCCAGCAGTCCCGAATACGGGACCGATGAAAAACTGTTTTTT. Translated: CASSPEYGTDEKLFF.

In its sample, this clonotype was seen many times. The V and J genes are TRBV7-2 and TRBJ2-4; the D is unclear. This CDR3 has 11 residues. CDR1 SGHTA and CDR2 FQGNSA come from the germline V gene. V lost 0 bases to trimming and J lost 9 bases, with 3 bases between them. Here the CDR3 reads CASSLAGIQYF. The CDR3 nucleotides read TGTGCCAGCAGCTTAGCGGGCATTCAGTACTTC.

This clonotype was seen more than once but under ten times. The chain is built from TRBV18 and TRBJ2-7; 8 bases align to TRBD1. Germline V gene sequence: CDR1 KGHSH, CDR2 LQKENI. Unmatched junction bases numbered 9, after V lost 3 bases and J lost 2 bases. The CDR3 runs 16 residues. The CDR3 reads CASSPQGARRAYEQYF. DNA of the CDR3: TGTGCCAGCTCACCGCAGGGGGCGCGGCGGGCCTACGAGCAGTACTTC. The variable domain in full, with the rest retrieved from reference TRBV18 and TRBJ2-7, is NAGVMQNPRHLVRRRGQEARLRCSPMKGHSHVYWYRQLPEEGLKFMVYLQKENIIDESGMPKERFSAEFPKEGPSILRIQQVVRGDSAAYFCASSPQGARRAYEQYFGPGTRLTVT.

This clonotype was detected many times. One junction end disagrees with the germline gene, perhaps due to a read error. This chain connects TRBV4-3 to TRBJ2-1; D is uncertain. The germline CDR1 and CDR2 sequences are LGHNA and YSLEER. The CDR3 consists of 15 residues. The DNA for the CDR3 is TGTGCCAGCAGCCAAGCCCAGCAGAACTACAATGAGCAGTTCTTC. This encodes CASSQAQQNYNEQFF.

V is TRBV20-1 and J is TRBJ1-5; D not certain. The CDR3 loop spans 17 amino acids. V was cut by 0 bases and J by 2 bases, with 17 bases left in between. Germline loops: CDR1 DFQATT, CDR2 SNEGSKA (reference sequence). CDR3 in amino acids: CSARDSSSIGRNQPQHF. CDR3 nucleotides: TGCAGTGCTAGAGATAGTTCCAGCATAGGACGCAATCAGCCCCAGCATTTT.

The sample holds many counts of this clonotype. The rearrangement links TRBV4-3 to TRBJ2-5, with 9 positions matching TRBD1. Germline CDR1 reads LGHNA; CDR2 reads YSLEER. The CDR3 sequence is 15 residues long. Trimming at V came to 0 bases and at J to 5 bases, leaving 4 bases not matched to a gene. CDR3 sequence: CASSQEGQGEETQYF. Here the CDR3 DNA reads TGCGCCAGCAGCCAAGAGGGACAGGGCGAGGAGACCCAGTACTTC.

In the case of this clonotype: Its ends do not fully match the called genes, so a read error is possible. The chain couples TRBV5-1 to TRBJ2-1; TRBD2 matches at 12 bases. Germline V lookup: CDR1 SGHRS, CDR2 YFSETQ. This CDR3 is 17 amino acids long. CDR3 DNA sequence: TGCGCCAGCAGCTTGGTGGCTAGCGGGGGGGTATACAATGAGCAGTGCTTC. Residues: CASSLVASGGVYNEQCF.

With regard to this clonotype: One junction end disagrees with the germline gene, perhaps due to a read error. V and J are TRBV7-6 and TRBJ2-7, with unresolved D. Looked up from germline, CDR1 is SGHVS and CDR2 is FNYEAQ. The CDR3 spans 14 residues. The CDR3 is CAGSFGRASGEQYF. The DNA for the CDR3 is TGTGCCGGCAGCTTTGGACGCGCTTCGGGCGAGCAGTACTTC.

The CDR3 sequence: CASSSEYEWGPNIQYF. The DNA of the CDR3 is TGTGCCAGCAGTTCAGAGTATGAGTGGGGGCCAAACATTCAGTACTTC. This chain links TRBV12-3 or TRBV12-4 with TRBJ2-4; D perhaps matches TRBD1 (6 bases). The CDR3 is made up of 16 amino acids. V was trimmed by 4 bases and J by 6 bases, leaving 19 bases between them.

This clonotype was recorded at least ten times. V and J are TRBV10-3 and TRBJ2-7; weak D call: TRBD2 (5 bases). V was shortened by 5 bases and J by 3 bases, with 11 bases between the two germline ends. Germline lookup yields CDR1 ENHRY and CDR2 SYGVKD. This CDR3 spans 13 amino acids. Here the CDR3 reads CAISSGIYYEQYF. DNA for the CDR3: TGTGCCATCAGTTCCGGGATATACTACGAGCAGTACTTC.

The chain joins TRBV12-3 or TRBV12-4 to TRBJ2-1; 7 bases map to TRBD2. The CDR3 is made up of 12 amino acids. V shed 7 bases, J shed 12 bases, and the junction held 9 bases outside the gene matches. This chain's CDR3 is CASTYSPGGQFF. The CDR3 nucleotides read TGTGCCAGCACCTACTCACCGGGGGGGCAGTTCTTC.

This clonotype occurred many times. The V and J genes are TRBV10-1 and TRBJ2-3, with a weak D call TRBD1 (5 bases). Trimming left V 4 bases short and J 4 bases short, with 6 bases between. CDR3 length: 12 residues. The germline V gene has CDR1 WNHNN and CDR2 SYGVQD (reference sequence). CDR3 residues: CASSGRADTQYF. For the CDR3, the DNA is TGCGCCAGCAGTGGCAGGGCAGATACGCAGTATTTT.

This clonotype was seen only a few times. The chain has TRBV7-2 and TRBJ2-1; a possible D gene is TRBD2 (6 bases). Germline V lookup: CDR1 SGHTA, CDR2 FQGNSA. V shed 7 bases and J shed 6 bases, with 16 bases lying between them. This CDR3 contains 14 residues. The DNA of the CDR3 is TGTGCCAGCACCTATATGGAGGGCCCCAATGAGCAGTTCTTC. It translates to CASTYMEGPNEQFF. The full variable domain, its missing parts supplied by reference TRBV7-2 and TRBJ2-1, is GAGVSQSPSNKVTEKGKDVELRCDPISGHTALYWYRQSLGQGLEFLIYFQGNSAPDKSGLPSDRFSAERTGGSVSTLTIQRTQQEDSAVYLCASTYMEGPNEQFFGPGTRLTVL.

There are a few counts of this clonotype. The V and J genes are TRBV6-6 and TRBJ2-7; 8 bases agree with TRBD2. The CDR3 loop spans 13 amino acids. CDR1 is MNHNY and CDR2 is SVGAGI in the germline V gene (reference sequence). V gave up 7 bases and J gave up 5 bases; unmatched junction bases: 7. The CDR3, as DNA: TGTGCCAGCATGCGGGAGGCCTTCGACGAGCAGTACTTC. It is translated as CASMREAFDEQYF.

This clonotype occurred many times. The chain's CDR3 is CASSLDRAAYEQYF. In nucleotides, the CDR3 is TGTGCCAGCAGCCTGGACAGGGCTGCCTACGAGCAGTACTTC. The V gene is TRBV7-2, the J gene TRBJ2-7; 8 bases map to TRBD1. The V gene's germline CDR1 is SGHTA and CDR2 FQGNSA. The CDR3 covers 14 residues. The junction had 5 bases not matched to a gene; V was cut back by 5 bases and J by 2 bases.

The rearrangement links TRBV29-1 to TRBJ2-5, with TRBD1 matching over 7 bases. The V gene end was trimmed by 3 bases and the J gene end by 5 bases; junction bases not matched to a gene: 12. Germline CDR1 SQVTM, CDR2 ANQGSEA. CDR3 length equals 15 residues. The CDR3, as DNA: TGCAGCGTTGAGGGCGAGACAGGGTTCGAGGAGACCCAGTACTTC. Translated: CSVEGETGFEETQYF.

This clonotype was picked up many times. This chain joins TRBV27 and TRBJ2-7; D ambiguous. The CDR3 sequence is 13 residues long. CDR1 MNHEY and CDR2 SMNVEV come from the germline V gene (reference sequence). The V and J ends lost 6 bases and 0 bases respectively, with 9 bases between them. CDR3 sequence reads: CASRRPGSYEQYF. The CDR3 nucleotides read TGTGCCAGCAGACGGCCAGGCTCCTACGAGCAGTACTTC.

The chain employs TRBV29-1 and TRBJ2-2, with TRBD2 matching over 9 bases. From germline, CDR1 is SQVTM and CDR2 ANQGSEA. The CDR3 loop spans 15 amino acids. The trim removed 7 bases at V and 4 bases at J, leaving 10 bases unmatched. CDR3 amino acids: CSAGNSGSSTGELFF. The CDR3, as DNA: TGCAGCGCTGGAAATAGCGGGAGTAGCACCGGGGAGCTGTTTTTT.

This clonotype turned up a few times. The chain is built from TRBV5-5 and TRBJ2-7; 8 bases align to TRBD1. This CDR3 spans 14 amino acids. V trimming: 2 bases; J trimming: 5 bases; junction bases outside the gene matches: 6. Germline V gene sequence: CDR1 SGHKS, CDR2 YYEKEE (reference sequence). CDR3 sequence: CASSFSQGANEQYF. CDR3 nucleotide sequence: TGTGCCAGCAGCTTTTCCCAGGGGGCGAACGAGCAGTACTTC.